The TCR beta chain described here comes from a study of blood T cells in healthy people across ages. Overall study results and limits: It was not possible, with unsorted PBMCs, to conclusively compare naive and antigen-experienced cells.

V was clipped by 2 bases and J by 9 bases, with 13 bases between them. This CDR3 comprises 14 residues. The V gene's germline CDR1 is SEHNR and CDR2 FQNEAQ (reference sequence). It was with a sample-barcoded 5' primer and a J-beta primer mix that a second PCR of about 6 to 11 cycles was run. No fewer than 3 million CDR3-containing paired-end reads came from each sample. In TCRdb, the 5' RACE reads were re-called with MiXCR into one record per CDR3 protein. The repertoire holds some 850,000 distinct CDR3 sequences, with about a quarter as singletons. This clonotype was seen a few times. The antigen is not known. A further study also used this sample, focusing on T cells of mothers and their children.

The chain has TRBV7-9 and TRBJ2-2; D remains ambiguous. This sequence was found in a boy aged 10-17 years in good health. Material for sequencing was blood. As DNA, the CDR3 is TGTGCCAGCAGCTTAACGACGGCGGTTAGGGAGCTGTTTTTT. Amino acids: CASSLTTAVRELFF.